This T cell receptor (beta chain) was profiled in a study of blood T cell repertoires in COVID-19. Study information: T cells, B-cell-depleted T cells, or PBMCs provided the cDNA or gDNA that served as material.

Per the original data handling: Estimation of nucleated cell counts relied on the amplification of reference gene primers. This table comes from immunoSEQ multiplex PCR, and its TCRdb copy is limited to in-frame clones, with some not included. D and trimming were read from the DNA, whereas the V and J calls and clone size are those reported in that table. Of under 150,000 clones in the sample, 85% were seen once. V was cut by 5 bases and J by 0 bases, with 7 bases left in between. This CDR3 has 13 residues. Looked up from germline, CDR1 is KGHDR and CDR2 is SFDVKD. The chain couples TRBV24-1 to TRBJ2-7; no firm D call. What was sequenced was peripheral blood. The receptor's source is an elderly man with acute or convalescent COVID-19. This chain's CDR3 is CATSVSSSYEQYF. DNA for the CDR3: TGTGCCACCAGTGTGTCCAGCTCCTACGAGCAGTACTTC.